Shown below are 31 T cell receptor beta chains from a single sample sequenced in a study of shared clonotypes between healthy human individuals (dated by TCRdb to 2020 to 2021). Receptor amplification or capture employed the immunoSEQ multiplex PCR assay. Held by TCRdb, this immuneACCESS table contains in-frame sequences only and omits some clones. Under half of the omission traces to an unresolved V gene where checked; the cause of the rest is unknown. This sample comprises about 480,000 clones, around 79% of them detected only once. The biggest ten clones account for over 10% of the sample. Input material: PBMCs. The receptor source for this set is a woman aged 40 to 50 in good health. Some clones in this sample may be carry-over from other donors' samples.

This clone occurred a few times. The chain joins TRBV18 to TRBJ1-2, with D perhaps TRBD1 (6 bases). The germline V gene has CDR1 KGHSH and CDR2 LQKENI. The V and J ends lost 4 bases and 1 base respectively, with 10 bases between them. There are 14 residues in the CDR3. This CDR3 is CASSQGQNNYGYTF. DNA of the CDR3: TGTGCCAGCTCACAGGGACAAAATAACTATGGCTACACCTTC.

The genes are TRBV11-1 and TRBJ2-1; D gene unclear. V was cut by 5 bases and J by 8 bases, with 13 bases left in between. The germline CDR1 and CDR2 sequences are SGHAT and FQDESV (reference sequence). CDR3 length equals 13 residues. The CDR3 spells CASSPHGIDEQFF. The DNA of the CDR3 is TGTGCCAGCAGCCCCCATGGGATAGATGAGCAGTTCTTC. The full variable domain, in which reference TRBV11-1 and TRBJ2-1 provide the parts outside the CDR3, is EAEVAQSPRYKITEKSQAVAFWCDPISGHATLYWYRQILGQGPELLVQFQDESVVDDSQLPKDRFSAERLKGVDSTLKIQPAELGDSAMYLCASSPHGIDEQFFGPGTRLTVL.

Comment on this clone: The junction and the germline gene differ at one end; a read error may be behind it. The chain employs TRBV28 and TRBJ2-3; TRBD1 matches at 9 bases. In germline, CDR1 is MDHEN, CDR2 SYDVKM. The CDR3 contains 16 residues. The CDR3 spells CASSYPRTGGTDTQYF. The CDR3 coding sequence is TGTGCCAGCAGTTACCCCCGCACAGGGGGCACGGATACGCAGTATTTT. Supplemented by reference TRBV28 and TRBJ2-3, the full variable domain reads DVKVTQSSRYLVKRTGEKVFLECVQDMDHENMFWYRQDPGLGLRLIYFSYDVKMKEKGDIPEGYSVSREKKERFSLILESASTNQTSMYLCASSYPRTGGTDTQYFGPGTRLTVL.

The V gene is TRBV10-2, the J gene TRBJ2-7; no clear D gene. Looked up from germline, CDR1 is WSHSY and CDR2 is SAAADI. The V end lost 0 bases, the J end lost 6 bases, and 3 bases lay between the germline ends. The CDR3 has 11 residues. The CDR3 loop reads CASSESVEQYF. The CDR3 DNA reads TGCGCCAGCAGTGAGTCGGTCGAGCAGTACTTC.

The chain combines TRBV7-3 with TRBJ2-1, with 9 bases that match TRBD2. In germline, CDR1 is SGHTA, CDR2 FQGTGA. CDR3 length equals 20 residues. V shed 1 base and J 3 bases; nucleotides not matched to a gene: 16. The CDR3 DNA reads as TGTGCCAGCAGCTTAAGCCCCTTCGTGCCCCTAGCGGGACTCTACAATGAGCAGTTCTTC. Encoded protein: CASSLSPFVPLAGLYNEQFF.

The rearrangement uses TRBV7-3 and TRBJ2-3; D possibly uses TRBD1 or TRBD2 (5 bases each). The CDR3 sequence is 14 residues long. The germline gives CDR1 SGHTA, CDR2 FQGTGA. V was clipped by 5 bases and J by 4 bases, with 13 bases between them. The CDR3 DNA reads TGTGCCAGCAGCCGTGGGGCCGGGGCAGATACGCAGTATTTT. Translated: CASSRGAGADTQYF. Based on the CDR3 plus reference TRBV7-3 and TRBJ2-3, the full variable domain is GAGVSQTPSNKVTEKGKYVELRCDPISGHTALYWYRQSLGQGPEFLIYFQGTGAADDSGLPNDRFFAVRPEGSVSTLKIQRTERGDSAVYLCASSRGAGADTQYFGPGTRLTVL.

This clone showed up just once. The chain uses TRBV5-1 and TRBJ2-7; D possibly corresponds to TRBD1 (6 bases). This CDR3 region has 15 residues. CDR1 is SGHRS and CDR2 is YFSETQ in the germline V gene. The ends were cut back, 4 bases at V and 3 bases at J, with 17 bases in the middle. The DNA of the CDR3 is TGCGCCAGCAGCGCACAAACCGGGACAATCTACGAGCAGTACTTC. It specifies CASSAQTGTIYEQYF.

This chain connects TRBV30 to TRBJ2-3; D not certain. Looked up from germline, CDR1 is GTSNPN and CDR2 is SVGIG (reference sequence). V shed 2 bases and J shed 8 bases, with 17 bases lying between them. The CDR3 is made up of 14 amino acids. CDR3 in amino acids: CAWSPAFSLGTQYF. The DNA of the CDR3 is TGTGCCTGGAGTCCGGCTTTTTCCCTGGGTACGCAGTATTTT.

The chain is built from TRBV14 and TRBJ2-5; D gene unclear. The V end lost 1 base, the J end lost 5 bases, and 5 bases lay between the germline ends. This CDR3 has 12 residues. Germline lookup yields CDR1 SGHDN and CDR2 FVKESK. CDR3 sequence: CASSQGMETQYF. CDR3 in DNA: TGTGCCAGCAGCCAAGGGATGGAGACCCAGTACTTC.

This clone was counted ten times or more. As DNA, the CDR3 is TGTGCCAGCAGCTTACTCTTGATAGGGCTCAATGAGCAGTTCTTC. It specifies CASSLLLIGLNEQFF. This chain links TRBV11-2 with TRBJ2-1; D not resolved. This CDR3 is built from 15 residues. Germline lookup yields CDR1 SGHAT and CDR2 FQNNGV. Trimming removed 2 bases at V and 6 bases at J, with 14 bases between.

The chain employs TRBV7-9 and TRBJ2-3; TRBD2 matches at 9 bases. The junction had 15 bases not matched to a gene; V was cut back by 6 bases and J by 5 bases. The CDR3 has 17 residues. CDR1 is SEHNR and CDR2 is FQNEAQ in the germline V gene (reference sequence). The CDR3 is CASSSTPFELAGDTQYF. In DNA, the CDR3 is TGTGCCAGCAGTTCTACCCCTTTCGAACTAGCGGGAGATACGCAGTATTTT.

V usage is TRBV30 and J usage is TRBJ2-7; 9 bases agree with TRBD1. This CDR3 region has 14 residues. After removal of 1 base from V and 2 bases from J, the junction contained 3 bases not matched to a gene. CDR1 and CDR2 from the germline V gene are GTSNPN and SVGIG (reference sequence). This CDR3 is CAWSADRGAYEQYF. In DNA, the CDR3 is TGTGCCTGGAGTGCGGACAGGGGAGCCTACGAGCAGTACTTC.

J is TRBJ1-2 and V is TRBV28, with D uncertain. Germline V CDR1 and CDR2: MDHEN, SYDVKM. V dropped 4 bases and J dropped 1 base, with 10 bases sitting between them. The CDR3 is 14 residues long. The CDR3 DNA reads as TGTGCCAGCAGTTCTCCCGGGGATAACTATGGCTACACCTTC. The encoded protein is CASSSPGDNYGYTF.

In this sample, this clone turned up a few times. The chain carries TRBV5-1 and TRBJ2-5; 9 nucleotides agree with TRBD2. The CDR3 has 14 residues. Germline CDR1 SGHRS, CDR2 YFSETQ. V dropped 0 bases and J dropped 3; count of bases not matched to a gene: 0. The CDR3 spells CASSLASGKETQYF. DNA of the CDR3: TGCGCCAGCAGCTTGGCTAGCGGGAAAGAGACCCAGTACTTC.

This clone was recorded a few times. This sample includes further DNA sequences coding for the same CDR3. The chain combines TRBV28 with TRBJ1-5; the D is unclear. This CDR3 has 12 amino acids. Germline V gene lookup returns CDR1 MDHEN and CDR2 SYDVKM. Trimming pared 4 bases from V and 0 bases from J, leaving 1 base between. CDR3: CASSYSNQPQHF. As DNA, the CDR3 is TGTGCCAGCAGTTATAGCAATCAGCCCCAGCATTTT.

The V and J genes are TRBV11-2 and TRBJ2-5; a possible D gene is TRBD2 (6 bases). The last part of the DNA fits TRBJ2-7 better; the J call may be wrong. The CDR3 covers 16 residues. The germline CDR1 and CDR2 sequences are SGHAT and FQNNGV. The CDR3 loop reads CASRGVSGPATYEQYF. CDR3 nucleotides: TGTGCCAGCAGGGGGGTTAGCGGCCCCGCCACCTACGAGCAGTACTTC.

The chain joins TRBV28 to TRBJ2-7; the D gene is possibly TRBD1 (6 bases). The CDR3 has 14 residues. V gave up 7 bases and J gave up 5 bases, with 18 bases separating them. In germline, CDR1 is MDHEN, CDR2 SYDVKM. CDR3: CASTPRWGPDEQYF. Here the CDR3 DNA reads TGTGCCAGCACCCCCCGCTGGGGGCCCGACGAGCAGTACTTC.

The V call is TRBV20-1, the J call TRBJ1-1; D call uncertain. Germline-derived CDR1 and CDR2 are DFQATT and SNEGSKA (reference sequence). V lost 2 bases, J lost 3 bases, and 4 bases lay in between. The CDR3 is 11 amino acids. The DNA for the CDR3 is TGCAGTGCTAGACAGGACACTGAAGCTTTCTTT. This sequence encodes CSARQDTEAFF.

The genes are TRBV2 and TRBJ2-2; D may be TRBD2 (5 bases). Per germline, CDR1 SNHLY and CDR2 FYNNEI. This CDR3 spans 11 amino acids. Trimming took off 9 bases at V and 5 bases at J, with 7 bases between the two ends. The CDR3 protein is CASRETGELFF. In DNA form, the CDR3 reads TGTGCCAGTAGGGAGACCGGGGAGCTGTTTTTT.

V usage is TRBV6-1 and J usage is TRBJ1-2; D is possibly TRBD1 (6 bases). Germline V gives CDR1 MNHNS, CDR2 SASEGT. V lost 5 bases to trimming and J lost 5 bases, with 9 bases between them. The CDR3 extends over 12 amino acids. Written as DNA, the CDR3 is TGTGCCAGCAGTCCAGGGGAGTATGGCTACACCTTC. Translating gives CASSPGEYGYTF.

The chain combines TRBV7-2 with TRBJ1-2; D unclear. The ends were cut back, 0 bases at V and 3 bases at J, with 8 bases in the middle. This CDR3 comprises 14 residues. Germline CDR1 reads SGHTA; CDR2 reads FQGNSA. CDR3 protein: CASSLAHQDYGYTF. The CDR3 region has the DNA TGTGCCAGCAGCTTAGCACACCAGGACTATGGCTACACCTTC.

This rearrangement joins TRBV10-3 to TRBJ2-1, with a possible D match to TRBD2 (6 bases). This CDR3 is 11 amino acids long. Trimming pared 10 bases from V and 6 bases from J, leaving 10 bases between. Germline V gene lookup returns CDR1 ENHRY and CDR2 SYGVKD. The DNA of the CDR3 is TGTGCCACCGGGGGAACCAATGAGCAGTTCTTC. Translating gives CATGGTNEQFF.

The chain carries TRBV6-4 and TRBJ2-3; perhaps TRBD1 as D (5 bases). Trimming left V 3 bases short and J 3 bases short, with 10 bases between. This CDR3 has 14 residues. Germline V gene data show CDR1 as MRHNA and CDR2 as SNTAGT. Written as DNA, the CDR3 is TGTGCCAGCAGTGAAGGGGCTAGGACAGATACGCAGTATTTT. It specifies CASSEGARTDTQYF.

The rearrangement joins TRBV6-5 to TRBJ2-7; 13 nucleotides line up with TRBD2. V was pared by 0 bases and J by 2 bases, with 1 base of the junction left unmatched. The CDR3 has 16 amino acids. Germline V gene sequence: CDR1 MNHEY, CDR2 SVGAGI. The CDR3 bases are TGTGCCAGCAGTTACTCGGGGACTAGCGGGGCCTACGAGCAGTACTTC. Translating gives CASSYSGTSGAYEQYF.

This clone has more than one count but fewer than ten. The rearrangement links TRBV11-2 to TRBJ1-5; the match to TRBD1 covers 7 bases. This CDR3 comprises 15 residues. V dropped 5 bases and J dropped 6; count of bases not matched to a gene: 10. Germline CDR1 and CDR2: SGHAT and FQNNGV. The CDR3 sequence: CASSHGTDASQPQHF. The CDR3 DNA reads TGTGCCAGCAGCCACGGGACAGACGCGAGTCAGCCCCAGCATTTT.

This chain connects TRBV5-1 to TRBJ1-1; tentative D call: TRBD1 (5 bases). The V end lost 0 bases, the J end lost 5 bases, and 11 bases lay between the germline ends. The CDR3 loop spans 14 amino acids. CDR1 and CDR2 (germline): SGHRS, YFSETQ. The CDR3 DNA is TGCGCCAGCAGCTTGGAGACTCGGGGGACTGAAGCTTTCTTT. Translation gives CASSLETRGTEAFF.

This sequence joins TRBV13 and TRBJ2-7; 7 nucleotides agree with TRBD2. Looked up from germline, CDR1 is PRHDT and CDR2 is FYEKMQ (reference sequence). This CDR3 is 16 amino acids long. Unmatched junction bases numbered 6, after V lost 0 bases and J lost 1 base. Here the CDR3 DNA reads TGTGCCAGCAGCTTAGGAGGTTGGGGAGGGTCCTACGAGCAGTACTTC. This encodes CASSLGGWGGSYEQYF.

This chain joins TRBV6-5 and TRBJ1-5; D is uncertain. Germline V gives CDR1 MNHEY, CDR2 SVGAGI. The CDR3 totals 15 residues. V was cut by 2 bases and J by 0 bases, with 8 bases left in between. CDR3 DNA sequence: TGTGCCAGCAGTTACGGCGGATATAGCAATCAGCCCCAGCATTTT. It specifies CASSYGGYSNQPQHF.

CDR3 protein: CASSYGSGTQYF. The CDR3 DNA reads as TGTGCCAGCAGTTACGGTAGCGGGACGCAGTATTTT. This chain joins TRBV6-5 and TRBJ2-3; 7 bases line up with TRBD2. The CDR3 is 12 amino acids. The germline V gene encodes CDR1 MNHEY and CDR2 SVGAGI. Trimming took 2 bases from V and 9 from J; bases not matched to a gene: 2.

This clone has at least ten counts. The CDR3 protein is CASSPRSRGRDTEAFF. CDR3 coding DNA: TGTGCCAGCTCACCACGATCGAGGGGGCGGGACACTGAAGCTTTCTTT. The chain is built from TRBV18 and TRBJ1-1, with 7 bases that match TRBD1. The length of the CDR3 is 16 residues. Germline lookup yields CDR1 KGHSH and CDR2 LQKENI. The junction had 8 bases not matched to a gene; V was cut back by 1 base and J by 3 bases.

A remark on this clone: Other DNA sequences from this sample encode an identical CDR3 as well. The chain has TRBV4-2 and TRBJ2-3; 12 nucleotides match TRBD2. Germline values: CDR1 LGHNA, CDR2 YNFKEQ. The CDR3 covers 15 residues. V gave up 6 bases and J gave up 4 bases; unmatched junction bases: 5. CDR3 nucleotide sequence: TGTGCCAGCAGTCCTCTAGCGGGAGGGCCAGATACGCAGTATTTT. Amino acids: CASSPLAGGPDTQYF.